This T cell receptor beta chain stems from a study of CD8+ T cells in alopecia areata. The treatment is: oral pan-JAK inhibitor, 5-10 mg twice daily. The germline CDR1 and CDR2 sequences are PRHDT and FYEKMQ (reference sequence). The V segment lost 5 bases and the J segment 8 bases; nucleotides outside the gene matches: 12. The CDR3 covers 17 residues. Overall study findings and caveats: In scalp, tofacitinib significantly decreased clonality and expanded CD8+ clones among the top 100.

Investigators isolated RNA and reverse transcribed it into cDNA to act as the sequencing template. Some clones are missing from TCRdb's copy, which holds only in-frame ones; the method was immunoSEQ multiplex PCR. Among roughly 120,000 clones listed, 58% were seen once. Concerning this clone itself: Its matching antigen is unknown.

The sample was CD8+ T cells sorted from blood, taken at week 4, from a patient treated with tofacitinib. The sequence was obtained from a human donor with alopecia areata. This chain links TRBV13 with TRBJ2-1; 13 bases line up with TRBD2. The CDR3 sequence: CASSPSGTSGVFDEQFF. Written as DNA, the CDR3 is TGTGCCAGCAGCCCGTCGGGGACTAGCGGGGTTTTTGATGAGCAGTTCTTC.